This T cell receptor (beta chain) was identified during a study of blood T cell repertoires in COVID-19. Study-wide context: COVID-19 samples collected from the United States, Italy and Spain covered acute and convalescent phases. T cells, B-cell-depleted T cells, or PBMCs provided the cDNA or gDNA that served as material.

The CDR3 runs 16 residues. Germline-derived CDR1 and CDR2 are SGHTA and FQGNSA. The ends lost 4 bases at V and 4 bases at J; junction bases unmatched: 8. Clones were read by immunoSEQ multiplex PCR, and TCRdb kept only the in-frame ones, dropping some. This table holds 150,000 to 200,000 clones, approximately 88% found once. Sequencing was done on a sample of peripheral blood. V and J are TRBV7-2 and TRBJ2-3; 10 bases match TRBD1. This clonotype was sampled from a woman aged 55-69 years with acute or convalescent COVID-19. The CDR3 nucleotides are TGTGCCAGCAGCTCCCCATTGGGACAGGGGTCAGATACGCAGTATTTT. Translating it yields CASSSPLGQGSDTQYF.